Listed below are T cell receptor beta chains from one sample, sequenced in a study of blood T cells in healthy people across ages. TCRdb reprocessed the 5' RACE reads with MiXCR, giving one entry per CDR3 protein. The profile covers 650,000 to 1,000,000 distinct CDR3 sequences, with about half appearing a single time and 15% to 20% taken by the ten largest. Sequenced: blood. The receptor source for this set is an elderly man in good health. The CDR3 runs from the conserved cysteine through the conserved F or W. D genes are given only for firm matches. Size tells how often a clone was seen (once, few, many) or the class of an expanded clone, and some rows leave it out.

>TRBJ2-1|TRBD1|many|TRBV25-1
CASSESWQGAGNEQFF
TGTGCCAGCAGTGAATCGTGGCAGGGGGCGGGCAATGAGCAGTTCTTC
>TRBJ2-3|.|few|TRBV28
CASTLLPGGSTDTQYF
TGTGCCAGCACCCTTTTACCGGGTGGGAGCACAGATACGCAGTATTTT
>TRBJ2-3|.|.|TRBV12-3/TRBV12-4
CASSLRGIPADTQYF
TGTGCCAGCAGTTTAAGGGGGATCCCCGCAGATACGCAGTATTTT
>TRBJ2-2|TRBD2|.|TRBV4-2
CASSLLSGTNTGELFF
TGTGCCAGCAGCCTCCTTAGCGGGACGAACACCGGGGAGCTGTTTTTT
>TRBJ2-3|.|once|TRBV2
CASTVTRGTDTQYF
TGTGCCAGCACTGTAACTAGAGGTACAGATACGCAGTATTTT
>TRBJ2-6|.|.|TRBV5-1
CASSLGQAYSGANVLTF
TGCGCCAGCAGCTTGGGACAGGCGTACTCTGGGGCCAACGTCCTGACTTTC
>TRBJ2-7|.|.|TRBV28
CASSRGHLYEQYF
TGTGCCAGCTCCCGGGGGCATCTCTACGAGCAGTACTTC
>TRBJ1-5|.|few|TRBV12-3/TRBV12-4
CASSHDSLDNQPQHF
TGTGCCAGCAGTCATGACAGTTTGGACAATCAGCCCCAGCATTTT
>TRBJ2-7|.|few|TRBV6-5
CASSYSFTSSYEQYF
TGTGCCAGCAGTTACTCGTTTACGAGTTCCTACGAGCAGTACTTC
>TRBJ2-7|.|.|TRBV29-1
CSVGGGYSYEQYF
TGCAGCGTTGGTGGCGGATACTCCTACGAGCAGTACTTC
>TRBJ2-7|.|once|TRBV12-3/TRBV12-4
CASSLFLGEQYF
TGTGCCAGCAGTTTATTCCTTGGGGAGCAGTACTTC
>TRBJ1-1|.|once|TRBV7-2
CASSKNTNTEAFF
TGTGCCAGCAGCAAGAACACGAACACTGAAGCTTTCTTT
>TRBJ2-6|TRBD1|.|TRBV4-3
CASSQGPPGQRSGANVLTF
TGCGCCAGCAGCCAAGGACCACCGGGACAGAGATCTGGGGCCAACGTCCTGACTTTC
>TRBJ2-1|TRBD2|.|TRBV15
CATQARGGLASVYNEQFF
TGTGCCACTCAGGCGAGAGGGGGACTAGCATCTGTCTACAATGAGCAGTTCTTC
>TRBJ2-7|TRBD2|.|TRBV9
CASSVGGGYSYEQYF
TGTGCCAGCAGCGTAGGCGGGGGATACTCCTACGAGCAGTACTTC
>TRBJ2-7|.|.|TRBV7-9
CASSLASVSCEQYF
TGTGCCAGCAGCTTAGCATCCGTTTCTTGCGAGCAGTACTTC
>TRBJ2-5|.|.|TRBV24-1
CATIEARNEQYF
TGTGCCACCATTGAAGCCCGGAATGAGCAGTACTTC
>TRBJ2-6|.|.|TRBV24-1
CAASDRVPGANVLTF
TGTGCCGCCAGTGACCGGGTCCCTGGGGCCAACGTCCTGACTTTC
>TRBJ1-1|.|few|TRBV11-2
CASSPRDGGPTEAFF
TGTGCCAGCAGCCCCCGGGACGGGGGGCCCACTGAAGCTTTCTTT
>TRBJ2-7|TRBD1|many|TRBV29-1
CSGGRGRNDEQYF
TGCAGCGGGGGCAGGGGGCGGAACGACGAGCAGTACTTC
>TRBJ2-1|.|many|TRBV2
CASRRALQGMKGNEQFF
TGTGCCAGCAGGAGAGCCCTCCAGGGCATGAAAGGCAATGAGCAGTTCTTC
>TRBJ2-7|TRBD1|.|TRBV20-1
CSARVGDRRAEEQYF
TGCAGTGCTAGAGTAGGGGACAGGAGGGCGGAAGAGCAGTACTTC
>TRBJ2-7|TRBD1|few|TRBV12-3/TRBV12-4
CASRRTGGYEQYF
TGTGCCAGCAGACGCACAGGGGGCTACGAGCAGTACTTC
>TRBJ2-7|.|.|TRBV12-3/TRBV12-4
CASSRDFGTYEQYF
TGTGCCAGCAGTCGGGACTTCGGAACCTACGAGCAGTACTTC
>TRBJ2-5|TRBD1|once|TRBV5-1
CASSLVGRDRGLEQYF
TGCGCCAGCAGCTTGGTGGGTCGGGACAGAGGGTTAGAGCAGTACTTC
>TRBJ2-7|TRBD1|few|TRBV10-3
CAISPGTATYEQYF
TGTGCCATCAGTCCCGGGACAGCGACCTACGAGCAGTACTTC
>TRBJ2-3|TRBD2|.|TRBV7-9
CASSLREYGDTQYF
TGTGCCAGCAGCTTGCGGGAGTATGGAGATACGCAGTATTTT
>TRBJ2-3|TRBD2|.|TRBV3-1
CASSHTSGIGDTQYF
TGTGCCAGCAGCCACACTAGCGGGATTGGAGATACGCAGTATTTT
>TRBJ1-2|.|.|TRBV5-1
CASSSTGEGLRVGGYTF
TGCGCCAGCAGCTCGACGGGTGAGGGACTCCGCGTAGGAGGCTACACCTTC
>TRBJ2-7|.|.|TRBV18
CASSQKGVYEQYF
TGTGCCAGCTCACAAAAGGGGGTCTACGAGCAGTACTTC
>TRBJ2-7|.|few|TRBV9
CASSVATDPYEQYF
TGTGCCAGCAGCGTAGCTACGGATCCCTACGAGCAGTACTTC
>TRBJ1-1|.|.|TRBV10-3
CAISESIKLEAFF
TGTGCCATCAGTGAGTCGATAAAATTGGAAGCTTTCTTT
>TRBJ2-1|.|.|TRBV20-1
CSARGPGSVYNEQFF
TGCAGTGCTAGAGGCCCCGGTAGCGTATACAATGAGCAGTTCTTC
>TRBJ2-1|.|many|TRBV7-3
CASSLTSESSYNEQFF
TGTGCCAGCAGCTTAACTAGCGAGAGCTCCTACAATGAGCAGTTCTTC
>TRBJ2-7|TRBD1|few|TRBV7-9
CASSLGEGGRGHDYEQYF
TGTGCCAGCAGCTTAGGGGAAGGAGGCAGGGGGCACGACTACGAGCAGTACTTC